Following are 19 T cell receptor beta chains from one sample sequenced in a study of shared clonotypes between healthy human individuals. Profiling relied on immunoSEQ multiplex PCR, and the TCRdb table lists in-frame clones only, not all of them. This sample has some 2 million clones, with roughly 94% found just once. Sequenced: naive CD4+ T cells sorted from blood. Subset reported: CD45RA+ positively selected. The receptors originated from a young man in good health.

The CDR3 loop is CASSKGRGQNSNQPQHF. For the CDR3, the DNA is TGTGCCAGCAGCAAAGGAAGGGGACAGAATAGCAATCAGCCCCAGCATTTT. The V call is TRBV21-1, the J call TRBJ1-5; the D segment call TRBD1 is taken from the table without a DNA check. TRBV21-1 is reported as a pseudogene. The CDR3 sequence is 17 residues long.

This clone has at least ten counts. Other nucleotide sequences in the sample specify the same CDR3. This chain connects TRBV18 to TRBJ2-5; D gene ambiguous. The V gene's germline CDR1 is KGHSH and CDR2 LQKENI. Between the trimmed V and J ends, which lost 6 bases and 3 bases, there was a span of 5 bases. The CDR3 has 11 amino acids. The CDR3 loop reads CASSREETQYF. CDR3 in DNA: TGTGCCAGCTCCCGCGAAGAGACCCAGTACTTC.

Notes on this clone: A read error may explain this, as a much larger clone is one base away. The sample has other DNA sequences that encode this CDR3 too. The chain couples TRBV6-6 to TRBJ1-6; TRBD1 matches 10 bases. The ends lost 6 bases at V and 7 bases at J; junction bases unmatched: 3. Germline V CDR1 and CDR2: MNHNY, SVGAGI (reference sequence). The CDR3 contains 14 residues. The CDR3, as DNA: TGTGCCAGCAGCCGGGACAGGGGAAATTCACCCCTCCACTTT. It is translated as CASSRDRGNSPLHF.

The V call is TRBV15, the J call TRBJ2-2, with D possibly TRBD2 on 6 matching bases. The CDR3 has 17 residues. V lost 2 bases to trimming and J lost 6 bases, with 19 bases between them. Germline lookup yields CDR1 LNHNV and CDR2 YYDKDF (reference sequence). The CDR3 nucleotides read TGTGCCACCAGCAGACCGTTGGGGGGTGTTTCGTCCGGGGAGCTGTTTTTT. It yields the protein CATSRPLGGVSSGELFF. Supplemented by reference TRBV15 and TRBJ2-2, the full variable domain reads DAMVIQNPRYQVTQFGKPVTLSCSQTLNHNVMYWYQQKSSQAPKLLFHYYDKDFNNEADTPDNFQSRRPNTSFCFLDIRSPGLGDTAMYLCATSRPLGGVSSGELFFGEGSRLTVL.

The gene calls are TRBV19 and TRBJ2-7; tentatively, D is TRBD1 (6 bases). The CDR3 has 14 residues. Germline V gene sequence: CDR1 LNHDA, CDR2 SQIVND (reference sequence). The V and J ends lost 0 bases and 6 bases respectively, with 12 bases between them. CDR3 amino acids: CASSIDGTFAEQYF. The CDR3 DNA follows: TGTGCCAGTAGTATAGACGGGACATTCGCCGAGCAGTACTTC.

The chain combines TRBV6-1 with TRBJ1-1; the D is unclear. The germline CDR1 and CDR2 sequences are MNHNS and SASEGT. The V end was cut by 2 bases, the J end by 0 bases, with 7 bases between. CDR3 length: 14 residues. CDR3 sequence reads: CASSELQMNTEAFF. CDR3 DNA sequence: TGTGCCAGCAGTGAACTCCAGATGAACACTGAAGCTTTCTTT.

CDR3 in DNA: TGTGCCAGCTCCCGCGACCGGAATGAGCAGTTCTTC. Residues: CASSRDRNEQFF. The chain employs TRBV18 and TRBJ2-1; D is unresolved. The germline V gene has CDR1 KGHSH and CDR2 LQKENI. The CDR3 loop spans 12 amino acids. V was pared by 6 bases and J by 7 bases, with 10 bases between.

This CDR3 is CASSQGQGGANVLTF. The CDR3 DNA reads TGTGCCAGCTCCCAGGGACAGGGTGGAGCCAACGTCCTGACTTTC. J is TRBJ2-6 and V is TRBV18; 9 nucleotides agree with TRBD1. Germline values: CDR1 KGHSH, CDR2 LQKENI. V shed 6 bases, J shed 7 bases, and the junction held 7 bases outside the gene matches. This CDR3 has 15 residues.

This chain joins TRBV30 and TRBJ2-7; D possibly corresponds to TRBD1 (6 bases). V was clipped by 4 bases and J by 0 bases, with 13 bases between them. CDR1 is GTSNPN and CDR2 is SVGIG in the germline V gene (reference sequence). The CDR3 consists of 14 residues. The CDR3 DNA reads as TGTGCCTGGACCAGACAGACAGGCTCCTACGAGCAGTACTTC. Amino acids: CAWTRQTGSYEQYF.

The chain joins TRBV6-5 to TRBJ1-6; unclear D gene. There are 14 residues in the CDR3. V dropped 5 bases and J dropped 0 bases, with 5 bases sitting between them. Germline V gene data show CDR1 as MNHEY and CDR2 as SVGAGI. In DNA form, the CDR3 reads TGTGCCAGCAGTCAAAGCTCCTATAATTCACCCCTCCACTTT. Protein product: CASSQSSYNSPLHF.

The CDR3 reads CASSTGGLSWREQYF. In DNA form, the CDR3 reads TGTGCCAGTTCGACAGGGGGACTCTCTTGGCGCGAGCAGTACTTC. The chain links TRBV6-5 to TRBJ2-7; TRBD1 aligns across 9 bases. The CDR3 runs to 15 residues. From germline, CDR1 is MNHEY and CDR2 SVGAGI. With V trimmed by 9 bases and J by 6 bases, 15 bases remained unmatched.

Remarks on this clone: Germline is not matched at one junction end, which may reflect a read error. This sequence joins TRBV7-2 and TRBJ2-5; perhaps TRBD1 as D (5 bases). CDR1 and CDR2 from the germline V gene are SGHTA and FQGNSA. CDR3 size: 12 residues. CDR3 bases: TGTGCCAGCAGCTTAGAGGGAAGGGGAAGTGACTTC. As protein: CASSLEGRGSDF.

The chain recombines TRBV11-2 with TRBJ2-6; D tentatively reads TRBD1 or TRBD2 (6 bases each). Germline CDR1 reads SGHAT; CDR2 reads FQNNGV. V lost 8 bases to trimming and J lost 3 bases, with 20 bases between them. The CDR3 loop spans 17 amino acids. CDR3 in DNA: TGTGCCAGCGGCCCATTGGCAGGGGAGGATGGGGCCAACGTCCTGACTTTC. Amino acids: CASGPLAGEDGANVLTF.

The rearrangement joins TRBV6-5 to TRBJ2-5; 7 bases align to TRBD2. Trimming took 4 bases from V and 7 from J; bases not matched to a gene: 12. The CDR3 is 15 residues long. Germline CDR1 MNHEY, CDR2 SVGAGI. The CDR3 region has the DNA TGTGCCAGCAGTTCGATAGGACTAGGAGGAGGGACCCAGTACTTC. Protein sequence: CASSSIGLGGGTQYF.

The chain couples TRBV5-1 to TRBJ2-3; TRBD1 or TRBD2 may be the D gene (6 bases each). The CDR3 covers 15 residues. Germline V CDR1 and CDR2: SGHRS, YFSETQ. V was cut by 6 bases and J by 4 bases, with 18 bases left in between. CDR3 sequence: CASKIWGAQADTQYF. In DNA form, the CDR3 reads TGCGCCAGCAAGATATGGGGGGCGCAGGCAGATACGCAGTATTTT.

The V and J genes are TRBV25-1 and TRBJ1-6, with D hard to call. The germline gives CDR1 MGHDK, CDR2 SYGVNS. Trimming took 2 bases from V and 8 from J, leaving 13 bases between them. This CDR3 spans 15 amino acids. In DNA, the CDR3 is TGTGCCAGCAGTGAAACAGACCGGTGGGATTCACCCCTCCACTTT. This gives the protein CASSETDRWDSPLHF.

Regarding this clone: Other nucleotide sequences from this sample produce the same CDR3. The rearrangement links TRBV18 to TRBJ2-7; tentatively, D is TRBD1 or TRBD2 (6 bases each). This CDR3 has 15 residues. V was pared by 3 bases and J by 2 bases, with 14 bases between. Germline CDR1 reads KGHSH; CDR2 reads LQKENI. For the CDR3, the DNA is TGTGCCAGCTCACCCGGACGAGGGGGGACCTACGAGCAGTACTTC. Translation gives CASSPGRGGTYEQYF.

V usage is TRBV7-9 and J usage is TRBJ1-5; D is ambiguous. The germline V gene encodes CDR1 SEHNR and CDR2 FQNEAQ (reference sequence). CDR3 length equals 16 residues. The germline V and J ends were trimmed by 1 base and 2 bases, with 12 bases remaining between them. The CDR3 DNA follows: TGTGCCAGCAGCTTAGGCTCCGGTGGGGGCAATCAGCCCCAGCATTTT. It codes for CASSLGSGGGNQPQHF. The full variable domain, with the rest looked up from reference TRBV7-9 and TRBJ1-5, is DTGVSQNPRHKITKRGQNVTFRCDPISEHNRLYWYRQTLGQGPEFLTYFQNEAQLEKSRLLSDRFSAERPKGSFSTLEIQRTEQGDSAMYLCASSLGSGGGNQPQHFGDGTRLSIL.

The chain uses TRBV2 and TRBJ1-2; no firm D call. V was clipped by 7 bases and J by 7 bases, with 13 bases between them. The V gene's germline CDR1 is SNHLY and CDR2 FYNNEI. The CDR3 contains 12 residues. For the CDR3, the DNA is TGTGCCAGCACGTGGGAACAGTTTGGCTACACCTTC. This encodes CASTWEQFGYTF.